This TCR beta chain was identified in a study of graft-versus-host responses after intestinal transplantation. Across the whole study: Tacrolimus plus steroids were given to all recipients for roughly three years, preceded by anti-thymocyte globulin induction. Whole-study findings and limits: The presence of high graft-versus-host to host-versus-graft clonal ratios in allografts characterized patients with graft-donor T cell macrochimerism. Detection of GvH clones occurred in recipient marrow, and some had their first appearance in ileum or blood. Early after transplant, HvG declines were associated with peak levels of circulating GvH clones.

The germline gives CDR1 SNHLY, CDR2 FYNNEI. This CDR3 region has 15 residues. The germline V and J ends were trimmed by 6 bases and 4 bases, with 16 bases remaining between them. This clone was picked up a small number of times. Antigen: not known. The table came from immunoSEQ multiplex PCR; TCRdb's copy has only in-frame clones and leaves some out. The sample lists roughly 77,000 clones, more than 80% occurring once. The J gene is TRBJ1-3, the V gene TRBV2, with D perhaps TRBD1 (6 bases). Sequencing used unstimulated CD8+ T cells sorted from spleen or lymph node cells, obtained before intestinal transplant. The TCR comes from a human donor who received an intestinal transplant. The CDR3 DNA reads as TGTGCCAGCAGGGACGGACCAGGGGCAGGAAACACCATATATTTT. It encodes CASRDGPGAGNTIYF.